This T cell receptor (beta chain) was profiled in a study of blood T cell repertoires in COVID-19. This CDR3 contains 15 residues. The germline V gene encodes CDR1 SGHVS and CDR2 FQNEAQ. Trimming at V came to 2 bases and at J to 2 bases, leaving 5 bases not matched to a gene. Generated by immunoSEQ multiplex PCR, the TCRdb table keeps only in-frame clones and is missing some. This table has 150,000 or so clones, 85% to 90% appearing once. This clonotype was obtained from a woman aged 65 to 85 with acute or convalescent COVID-19. The source material was peripheral blood. The chain carries TRBV7-8 and TRBJ2-7; 8 nucleotides match TRBD1. CDR3 sequence: CASSLRDRPAYEQYF. CDR3 sequence (DNA): TGTGCCAGCAGCTTAAGGGACAGGCCGGCCTACGAGCAGTACTTC.